The text below deals with one TCR beta chain. This clonotype was seen at least ten times. Its antigen is not yet known. Qualities for individual bases were not recorded, and no much larger clone is one base off. Libraries were prepared through 5' RACE. Sequencing was carried out with a NextSeq 500. To allow correction of PCR and sequencing errors, the TCR library protocol tagged every TCR cDNA molecule with a unique molecular identifier. The original methods were these. TCR identification, UMI-based error correction and CDR3 extraction were performed with Decombinator tools. TCRs above a frequency of 2 per 1,000, corresponding to the top 1% of the tumor frequency distribution, were defined as expanded. Expanded tumor TCRs statistically deemed absent (corrected P<0.05) from at least one tumor region were classed as regional, and all other expanded tumor TCRs were classed as ubiquitous. Renyi diversity was computed with the R vegan package after each repertoire had been subsampled 100 times to 5,000 TCRs. CDR3 similarity networks were built from amino acid triplet string-kernel similarity, with CDR3s being connected when pairwise similarity was above 0.82. The raw public reads went through TCRdb reprocessing: fastp at Q25, MiXCR clone calling, in-frame beta chains kept. All rows with the same CDR3 protein become a single entry with the most common DNA and genes. The V and J calls and clone size are TCRdb's, not the authors'. The sample table records about 1,500 distinct CDR3 sequences; around 5.2% of these occur just once. Of the sample, around 8.9% falls within the top ten clones.

The entry originates in a study of spatial heterogeneity in lung cancer (dated by TCRdb to about 2019). General notes on the study: More beta-chain than alpha-chain transcripts were consistently detected, likely reflecting higher beta-chain transcript abundance. Both alpha and beta chains were TCR-sequenced in fewer than 250 tumor regions, under 85 matched nontumor lung samples and around 54 PBMC samples obtained at surgery. The study linked features of the TCR repertoire to counts of nonsynonymous mutations, which were determined by whole-exome sequencing of tumor tissue. In the raw uncorrected reads, each unique combination of TCR and UMI appeared more than ten times on average. TCR alpha and beta repertoires were quantitatively compared across multiple tumor regions, matched nontumor lung and blood in non-small cell lung cancer. TCR transcript counts in tumor regions correlated strongly with a T cell transcriptional module score from matched bulk RNA-seq.

Based on the germline V gene (reference sequence), the CDR1 and CDR2 sequences are MNHEY and SMNVEV. V was cut back by 6 bases and J by 7 bases, leaving a gap of 13 bases between them. Counted from cysteine to phenylalanine, this CDR3 has 13 amino acids. The retained sequence is limited to the CDR3, 39 bases, with the frame set at the first base. The paper's findings and limits, for the study overall: TCR-seq was estimated to cover only roughly 7% of tumor T cells for alpha chains and around 13% for beta chains. The count of ubiquitous expanded TCRs correlated with the count of ubiquitous nonsynonymous mutations, and the count of regional expanded TCRs correlated with the count of regional nonsynonymous mutations. Additional single-cell paired TCR alpha and beta sequencing was considered necessary to confirm, at a functional level, the hypothesis that regional TCRs recognize regional mutations. The tumor nonsynonymous mutation count correlated with the number of expanded intratumoral alpha and beta TCRs.

This specimen's time point label, per the study, means: sample taken at primary tumor resection. Donors were under 95 patients with early-stage, untreated non-small cell lung cancer from the lung TRACERx cohort. Whole RNA extracted from tumor and nontumor lung tissue, or from cryopreserved PBMC samples, was used for TCR sequencing without cell sorting. Only patients with enough RNA available from two or more tumor regions were chosen for TCR sequencing. A lung pathologist reviewed the tumor and adjacent nontumor lung specimens before the specimens were selected. The clonotype originates from a male donor with early-stage non-small cell lung cancer. The V and J genes are TRBV27 and TRBJ2-1, with TRBD1 tentatively as D gene (5 bases match). The material was lung tumor tissue, obtained at surgery. This receptor carries the CDR3 CASRSMGRNEQFF. The nucleotide sequence reads as follows: TGTGCCAGCAGATCAATGGGGCGAAATGAGCAGTTCTTC.